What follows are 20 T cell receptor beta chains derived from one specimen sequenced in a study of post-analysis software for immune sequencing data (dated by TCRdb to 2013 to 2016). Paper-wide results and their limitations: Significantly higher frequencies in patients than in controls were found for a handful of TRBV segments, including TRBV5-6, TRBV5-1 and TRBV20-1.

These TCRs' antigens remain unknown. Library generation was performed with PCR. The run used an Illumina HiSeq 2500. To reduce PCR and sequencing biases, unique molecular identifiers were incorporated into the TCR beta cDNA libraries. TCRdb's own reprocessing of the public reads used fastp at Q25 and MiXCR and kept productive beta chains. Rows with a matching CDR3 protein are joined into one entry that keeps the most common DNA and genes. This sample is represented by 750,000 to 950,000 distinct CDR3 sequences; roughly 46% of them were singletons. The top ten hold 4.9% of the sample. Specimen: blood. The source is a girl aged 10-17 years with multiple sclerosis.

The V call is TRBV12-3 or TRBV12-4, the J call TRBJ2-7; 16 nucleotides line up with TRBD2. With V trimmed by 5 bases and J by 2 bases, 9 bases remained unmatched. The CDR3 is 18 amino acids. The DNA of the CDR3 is TGTGCCAGCAGTCTACCCTTCGGGACTAGCGGGAGGGCCTACGAGCAGTACTTC. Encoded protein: CASSLPFGTSGRAYEQYF.

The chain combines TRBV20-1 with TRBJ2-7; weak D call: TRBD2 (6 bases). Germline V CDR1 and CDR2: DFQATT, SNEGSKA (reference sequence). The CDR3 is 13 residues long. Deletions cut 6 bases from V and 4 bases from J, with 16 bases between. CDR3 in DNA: TGCAGTGCCGATGGACTGGGGGGATACGAGCAGTACTTC. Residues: CSADGLGGYEQYF.

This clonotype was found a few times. CDR3 sequence reads: CASSLITSGANVLTF. In DNA, the CDR3 is TGTGCCAGCAGCTTGATAACTTCGGGGGCCAACGTCCTGACTTTC. The gene calls are TRBV5-5 and TRBJ2-6; no clear D gene. The V end was cut by 1 base, the J end by 4 bases, with 9 bases between. The CDR3 has 15 residues. Germline CDR1 SGHKS, CDR2 YYEKEE (reference sequence). The full variable domain, its missing parts supplied by reference TRBV5-5 and TRBJ2-6, is DAGVTQSPTHLIKTRGQQVTLRCSPISGHKSVSWYQQVLGQGPQFIFQYYEKEERGRGNFPDRFSARQFPNYSSELNVNALLLGDSALYLCASSLITSGANVLTFGAGSRLTVL.

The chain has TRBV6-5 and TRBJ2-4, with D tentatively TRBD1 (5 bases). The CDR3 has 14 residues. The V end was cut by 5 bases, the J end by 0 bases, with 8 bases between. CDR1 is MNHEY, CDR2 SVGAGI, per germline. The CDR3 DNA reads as TGTGCCAGCAGTCTAGACAGAGCCAAAAACATTCAGTACTTC. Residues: CASSLDRAKNIQYF.

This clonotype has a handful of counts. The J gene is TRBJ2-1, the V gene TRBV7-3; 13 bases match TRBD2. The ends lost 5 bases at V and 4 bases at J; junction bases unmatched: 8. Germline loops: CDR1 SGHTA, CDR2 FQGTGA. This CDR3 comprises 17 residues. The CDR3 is CASSPLGLAGRYNEQFF. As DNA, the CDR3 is TGTGCCAGCAGCCCCTTGGGACTAGCGGGAAGGTACAATGAGCAGTTCTTC.

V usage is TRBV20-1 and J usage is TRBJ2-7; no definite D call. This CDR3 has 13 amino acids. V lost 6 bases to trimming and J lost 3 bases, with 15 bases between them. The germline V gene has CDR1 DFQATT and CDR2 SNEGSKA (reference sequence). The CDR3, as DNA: TGCAGTGCGCCGGACGGATCGAGCTACGAGCAGTACTTC. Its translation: CSAPDGSSYEQYF.

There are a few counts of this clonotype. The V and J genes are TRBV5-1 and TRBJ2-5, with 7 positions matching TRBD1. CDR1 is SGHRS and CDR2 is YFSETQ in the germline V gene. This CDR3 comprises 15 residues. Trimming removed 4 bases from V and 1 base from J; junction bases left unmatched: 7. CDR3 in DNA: TGCGCCAGCAGCCACCCCGACAGGGTCCAAGAGACCCAGTACTTC. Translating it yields CASSHPDRVQETQYF.

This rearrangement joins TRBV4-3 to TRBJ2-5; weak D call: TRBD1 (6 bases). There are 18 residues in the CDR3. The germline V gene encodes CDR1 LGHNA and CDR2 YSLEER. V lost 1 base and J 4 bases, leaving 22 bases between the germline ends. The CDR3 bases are TGCGCCAGCAGCCAAGGGTCCTTCGACAGGCCAATGGGAGAGACCCAGTACTTC. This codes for CASSQGSFDRPMGETQYF.

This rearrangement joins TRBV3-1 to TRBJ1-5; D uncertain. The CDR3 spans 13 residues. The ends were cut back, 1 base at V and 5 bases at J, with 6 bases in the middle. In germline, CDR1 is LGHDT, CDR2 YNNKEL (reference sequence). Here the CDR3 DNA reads TGTGCCAGCAGCCAAGGGCAGGATCAGCCCCAGCATTTT. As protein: CASSQGQDQPQHF.

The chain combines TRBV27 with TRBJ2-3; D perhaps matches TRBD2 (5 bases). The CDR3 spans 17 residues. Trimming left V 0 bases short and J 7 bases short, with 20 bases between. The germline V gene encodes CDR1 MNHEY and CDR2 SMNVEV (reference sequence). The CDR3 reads CASSLSYEGESSYTQYF. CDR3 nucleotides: TGTGCCAGCAGTTTATCGTATGAGGGAGAGAGTAGCTATACGCAGTATTTT.

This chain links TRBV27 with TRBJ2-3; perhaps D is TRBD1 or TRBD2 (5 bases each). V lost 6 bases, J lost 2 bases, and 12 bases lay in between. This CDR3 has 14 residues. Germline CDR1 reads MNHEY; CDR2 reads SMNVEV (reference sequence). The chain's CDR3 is CASRGHGTTDTQYF. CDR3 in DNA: TGTGCCAGCAGAGGACATGGGACCACAGATACGCAGTATTTT.

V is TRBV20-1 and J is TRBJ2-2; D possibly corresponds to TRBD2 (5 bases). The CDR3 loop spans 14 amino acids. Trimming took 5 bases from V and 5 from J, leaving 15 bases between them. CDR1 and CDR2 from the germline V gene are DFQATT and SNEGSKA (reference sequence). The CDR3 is CSALQRSGTGELFF. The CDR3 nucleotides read TGCAGTGCTTTACAGCGTTCGGGGACCGGGGAGCTGTTTTTT.

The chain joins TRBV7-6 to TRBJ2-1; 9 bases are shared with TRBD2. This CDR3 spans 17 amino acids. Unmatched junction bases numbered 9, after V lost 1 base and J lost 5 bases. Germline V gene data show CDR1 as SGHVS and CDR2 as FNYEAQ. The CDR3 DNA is TGTGCCAGCAGCTTAGAATCCCCGACTAGCGGTGACAATGAGCAGTTCTTC. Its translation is CASSLESPTSGDNEQFF.

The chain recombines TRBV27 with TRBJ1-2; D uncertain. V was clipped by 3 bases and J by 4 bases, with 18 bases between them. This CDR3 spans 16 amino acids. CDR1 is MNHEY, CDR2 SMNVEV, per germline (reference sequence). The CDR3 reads CASSFRPPIWGYGYTF. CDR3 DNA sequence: TGTGCCAGCAGTTTTCGCCCTCCCATATGGGGCTATGGCTACACCTTC.

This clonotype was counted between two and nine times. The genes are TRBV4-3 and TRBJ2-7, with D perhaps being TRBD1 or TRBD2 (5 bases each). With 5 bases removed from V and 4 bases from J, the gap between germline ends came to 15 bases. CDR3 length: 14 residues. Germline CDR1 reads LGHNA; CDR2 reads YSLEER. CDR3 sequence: CASSGTATVYEQYF. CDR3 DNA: TGCGCCAGCAGCGGGACCGCGACTGTGTACGAGCAGTACTTC.

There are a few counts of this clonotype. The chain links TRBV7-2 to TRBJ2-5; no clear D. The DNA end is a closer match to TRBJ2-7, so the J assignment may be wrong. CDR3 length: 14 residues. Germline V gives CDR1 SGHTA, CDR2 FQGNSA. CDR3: CASSLYLGTYEQYF. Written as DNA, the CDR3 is TGTGCCAGCAGCTTATATTTGGGAACCTACGAGCAGTACTTC.

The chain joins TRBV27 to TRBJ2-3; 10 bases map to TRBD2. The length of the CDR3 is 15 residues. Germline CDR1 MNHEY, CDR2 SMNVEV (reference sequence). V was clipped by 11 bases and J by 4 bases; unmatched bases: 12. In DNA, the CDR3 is TGTGCCTGCACCACCCGGCTAGCGGGAGCAGATACGCAGTATTTT. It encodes CACTTRLAGADTQYF.

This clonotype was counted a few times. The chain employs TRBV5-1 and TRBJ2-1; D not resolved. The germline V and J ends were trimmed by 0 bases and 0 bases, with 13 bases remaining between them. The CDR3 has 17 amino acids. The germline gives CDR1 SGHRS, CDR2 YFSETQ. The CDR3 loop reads CASSLARPSSSYNEQFF. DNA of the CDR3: TGCGCCAGCAGCTTGGCCAGACCGTCGAGCTCCTACAATGAGCAGTTCTTC. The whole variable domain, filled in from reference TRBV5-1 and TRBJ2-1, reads KAGVTQTPRYLIKTRGQQVTLSCSPISGHRSVSWYQQTPGQGLQFLFEYFSETQRNKGNFPGRFSGRQFSNSRSEMNVSTLELGDSALYLCASSLARPSSSYNEQFFGPGTRLTVL.

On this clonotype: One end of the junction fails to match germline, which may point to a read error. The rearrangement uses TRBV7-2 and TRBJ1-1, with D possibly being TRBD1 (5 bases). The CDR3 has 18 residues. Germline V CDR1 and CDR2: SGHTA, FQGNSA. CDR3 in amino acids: CASSLESPLRQYNTEAFF. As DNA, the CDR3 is TGTGCCAGCAGCTTAGAGTCTCCCCTTAGACAGTATAACACCGAAGCTTTCTTT.

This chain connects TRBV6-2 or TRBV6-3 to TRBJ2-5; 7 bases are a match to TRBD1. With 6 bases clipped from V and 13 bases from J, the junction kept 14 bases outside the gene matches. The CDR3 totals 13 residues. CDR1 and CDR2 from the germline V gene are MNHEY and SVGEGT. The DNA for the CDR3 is TGTGCCAGCAGCCAAACACGTACGACAGGGTGGTACTTC. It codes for CASSQTRTTGWYF.